The 32 T cell receptor beta chains below come from one sample, sequenced in a study of cytomegalovirus exposure and HLA in healthy donors. Measured with immunoSEQ multiplex PCR; TCRdb has only the in-frame clones, and not every one. The sample shows roughly 75,000 clones, approximately 94% of them seen only once. The sequenced material came from PBMCs. All receptors come from a woman aged 18-29 years in good health and CMV-seropositive.

This chain connects TRBV5-1 to TRBJ2-7, with TRBD2 matching over 7 bases. Germline CDR1 and CDR2: SGHRS and YFSETQ. This CDR3 has 16 residues. V trimming: 4 bases; J trimming: 4 bases; junction bases outside the gene matches: 14. The CDR3 DNA reads as TGCGCCAGCAGCGTGGACCAACCGTTCGGGAGGTACGAGCAGTACTTC. Its translation: CASSVDQPFGRYEQYF. The whole variable domain, filled in from reference TRBV5-1 and TRBJ2-7, reads KAGVTQTPRYLIKTRGQQVTLSCSPISGHRSVSWYQQTPGQGLQFLFEYFSETQRNKGNFPGRFSGRQFSNSRSEMNVSTLELGDSALYLCASSVDQPFGRYEQYFGPGTRLTVT.

V is TRBV20-1 and J is TRBJ2-5; 7 nucleotides align to TRBD2. The J segment lost 10 bases and the V segment lost 7 bases, leaving 9 bases of the junction unmatched. Germline CDR1 and CDR2: DFQATT and SNEGSKA (reference sequence). The CDR3 has 11 residues. The CDR3, as DNA: TGCAGTGTCCTTGTCGGGGAGGGCCAGTACTTC. Protein: CSVLVGEGQYF.

This rearrangement joins TRBV10-3 to TRBJ2-1; unclear D gene. V shed 1 base and J shed 3 bases, with 10 bases lying between them. Germline assignment: CDR1 ENHRY and CDR2 SYGVKD. This CDR3 spans 15 amino acids. The CDR3 sequence: CAISEYLRGYNEQFF. CDR3 DNA: TGTGCCATCAGTGAGTATCTGCGAGGCTACAATGAGCAGTTCTTC.

This chain joins TRBV5-6 and TRBJ2-4; TRBD2 matches 12 bases. The length of the CDR3 is 17 residues. Germline V lookup: CDR1 SGHDT, CDR2 YYEEEE. Trimming removed 4 bases from V and 5 bases from J; junction bases left unmatched: 10. The CDR3 DNA sequence: TGTGCCAGCAGCCCCCTAGCGGGGGGGCAATACGAAAACATTCAGTACTTC. Translated, it gives CASSPLAGGQYENIQYF.

This clone was detected only once. This chain uses TRBV6-4 with TRBJ2-3; D not resolved. CDR1 and CDR2 (germline): MRHNA, SNTAGT. CDR3 length equals 13 residues. Trimming removed 4 bases from V and 2 bases from J, with 7 bases in between. CDR3 sequence (DNA): TGTGCCAGCAGTGCTACTTTCACAGATACGCAGTATTTT. Translated: CASSATFTDTQYF.

The gene calls are TRBV27 and TRBJ2-7; a possible D gene is TRBD2 (6 bases). The CDR3 has 14 residues. Germline loops: CDR1 MNHEY, CDR2 SMNVEV (reference sequence). V dropped 6 bases and J dropped 0 bases, with 12 bases sitting between them. The CDR3 protein is CASRGTLSSYEQYF. For the CDR3, the DNA is TGTGCCAGCAGGGGGACTCTAAGCTCCTACGAGCAGTACTTC.

V is TRBV28 and J is TRBJ2-7; 7 bases fit TRBD1. V gave up 3 bases and J gave up 3 bases; unmatched junction bases: 2. The CDR3 is made up of 13 amino acids. Germline loops: CDR1 MDHEN, CDR2 SYDVKM. The CDR3 here is CASSLTGLYEQYF. In DNA, the CDR3 is TGTGCCAGCAGTTTGACAGGGCTCTACGAGCAGTACTTC.

The J gene is TRBJ1-2, the V gene TRBV29-1; D unclear. The CDR3 length is 11 residues. Per germline, CDR1 SQVTM and CDR2 ANQGSEA. Deletions cut 1 base from V and 7 bases from J, with 7 bases between. The CDR3 spells CSVEGEAGYTF. CDR3 in DNA: TGCAGCGTTGAAGGGGAGGCTGGCTACACCTTC.

J is TRBJ2-1 and V is TRBV6-4; D is possibly TRBD2 (5 bases). Trimming shortened V by 0 bases and J by 2 bases, and 8 bases separated the two germline ends. In germline, CDR1 is MRHNA, CDR2 SNTAGT. CDR3 length equals 15 residues. CDR3 nucleotides: TGTGCCAGCAGTGACTCGGCTAGCCCCTACAATGAGCAGTTCTTC. As protein: CASSDSASPYNEQFF.

The J gene is TRBJ1-1, the V gene TRBV6-6; perhaps TRBD1 as D (5 bases). Germline V lookup: CDR1 MNHNY, CDR2 SVGAGI (reference sequence). The CDR3 length is 14 residues. Trimming took off 0 bases at V and 5 bases at J, with 10 bases between the two ends. CDR3 residues: CASSYSGGITEAFF. Here the CDR3 DNA reads TGTGCCAGCAGTTACTCGGGGGGTATAACTGAAGCTTTCTTT.

The chain uses TRBV2 and TRBJ2-3; 10 bases are a match to TRBD2. The V gene's germline CDR1 is SNHLY and CDR2 FYNNEI. The CDR3 loop spans 17 amino acids. J was trimmed by 2 bases and V by 5 bases; bases with no gene match: 10. The CDR3 reads CASSKRASGGITDTQYF. In DNA form, the CDR3 reads TGTGCCAGCAGTAAACGAGCTAGCGGGGGAATCACAGATACGCAGTATTTT.

The chain is built from TRBV5-4 and TRBJ2-5, with a possible D match to TRBD1 (6 bases). The length of the CDR3 is 13 residues. Germline V gene data show CDR1 as SGHNT and CDR2 as YYREEE (reference sequence). With 4 bases removed from V and 5 bases from J, the gap between germline ends came to 12 bases. This chain's CDR3 is CASSARGTETQYF. The CDR3 nucleotides are TGTGCCAGCAGCGCCAGGGGAACGGAGACCCAGTACTTC.

V and J are TRBV7-2 and TRBJ2-5; 8 positions match TRBD1. In germline, CDR1 is SGHTA, CDR2 FQGNSA. J was trimmed by 5 bases and V by 5 bases; bases with no gene match: 10. The CDR3 totals 15 residues. In DNA, the CDR3 is TGTGCCAGCAGCCTTAGAGGACAGGGTAAGGAGACCCAGTACTTC. It encodes CASSLRGQGKETQYF.

This chain uses TRBV9 with TRBJ1-1, with 7 bases identical to TRBD1. V was clipped by 0 bases and J by 0 bases; unmatched bases: 5. This CDR3 is 16 amino acids long. CDR1 and CDR2 (germline): SGDLS, YYNGEE. The CDR3 spells CASSVDPRGVNTEAFF. The CDR3 nucleotides read TGTGCCAGCAGCGTAGACCCCAGGGGGGTGAACACTGAAGCTTTCTTT.

This sequence joins TRBV7-9 and TRBJ1-1; D uncertain. The V gene's germline CDR1 is SEHNR and CDR2 FQNEAQ (reference sequence). The V end was cut by 1 base, the J end by 1 base, with 13 bases between. The CDR3 contains 16 residues. As DNA, the CDR3 is TGTGCCAGCAGCTTAGACGGTGAGGGATGGAACACTGAAGCTTTCTTT. Its translation: CASSLDGEGWNTEAFF. Complete variable domain (other parts from reference TRBV7-9 and TRBJ1-1): DTGVSQNPRHKITKRGQNVTFRCDPISEHNRLYWYRQTLGQGPEFLTYFQNEAQLEKSRLLSDRFSAERPKGSFSTLEIQRTEQGDSAMYLCASSLDGEGWNTEAFFGQGTRLTVV.

This clone appeared a single time. CDR3 DNA sequence: TGTGCCAGCAGCTCCAGACAGGGTAGTCAGCCCCAGCATTTT. It codes for CASSSRQGSQPQHF. The genes are TRBV7-2 and TRBJ1-5, with 7 bases matching TRBD1. With 4 bases clipped from V and 6 bases from J, the junction kept 6 bases outside the gene matches. The CDR3 length is 14 residues. The germline gives CDR1 SGHTA, CDR2 FQGNSA.

This rearrangement joins TRBV7-2 to TRBJ1-4; the D is unclear. Looked up from germline, CDR1 is SGHTA and CDR2 is FQGNSA. V gave up 5 bases and J gave up 0 bases, with 13 bases separating them. The CDR3 runs to 16 residues. The DNA of the CDR3 is TGTGCCAGCAGCCTTGCGGCGTCAACAACTAATGAAAAACTGTTTTTT. This encodes CASSLAASTTNEKLFF.

The rearrangement joins TRBV14 to TRBJ2-7; 8 bases are shared with TRBD1. Germline CDR1 is SGHDN and CDR2 is FVKESK. The CDR3 is made up of 16 amino acids. Trimming took 1 base from V and 3 from J; bases not matched to a gene: 8. The CDR3 spells CASSQAEQGVLYEQYF. The CDR3 nucleotides are TGTGCCAGCAGCCAAGCGGAACAGGGGGTACTCTACGAGCAGTACTTC.

This rearrangement joins TRBV7-3 to TRBJ1-5; TRBD1 is a possible D gene (5 bases). CDR3 length: 15 amino acids. Germline CDR1 reads SGHTA; CDR2 reads FQGTGA. V was clipped by 2 bases and J by 6 bases, with 14 bases between them. The CDR3 DNA reads TGTGCCAGCAGCTTACATCCTGGGCAGGGTCAGCCCCAGCATTTT. Its translation is CASSLHPGQGQPQHF.

V and J are TRBV9 and TRBJ1-2; 7 bases are a match to TRBD1. CDR1 SGDLS and CDR2 YYNGEE come from the germline V gene. V shed 5 bases, J shed 5 bases, and the junction held 6 bases outside the gene matches. This CDR3 contains 13 residues. The CDR3 protein is CASRTTGIYGYTF. CDR3 nucleotides: TGTGCCAGCAGAACGACAGGGATTTATGGCTACACCTTC. Full variable domain (outside the CDR3, taken from reference TRBV9 and TRBJ1-2): DSGVTQTPKHLITATGQRVTLRCSPRSGDLSVYWYQQSLDQGLQFLIQYYNGEERAKGNILERFSAQQFPDLHSELNLSSLELGDSALYFCASRTTGIYGYTFGSGTRLTVV.

This chain links TRBV11-1 with TRBJ2-7, with D uncertain. The germline V gene has CDR1 SGHAT and CDR2 FQDESV (reference sequence). V dropped 5 bases and J dropped 1 base, with 9 bases sitting between them. This CDR3 spans 13 amino acids. CDR3 DNA: TGTGCCAGCAGCCGGTCGGGTTCCTACGAGCAGTACTTC. Residues: CASSRSGSYEQYF. The full variable domain, completed using reference TRBV11-1 and TRBJ2-7, is EAEVAQSPRYKITEKSQAVAFWCDPISGHATLYWYRQILGQGPELLVQFQDESVVDDSQLPKDRFSAERLKGVDSTLKIQPAELGDSAMYLCASSRSGSYEQYFGPGTRLTVT.

The V gene is TRBV5-4, the J gene TRBJ2-3, with 15 bases identical to TRBD2. The CDR3 contains 18 residues. Germline CDR1 and CDR2: SGHNT and YYREEE (reference sequence). Trimming cost V 3 bases and J 3 bases; bases outside gene matches: 8. The CDR3 nucleotides read TGTGCCAGCAGCTCTTCCGGGACTAGCGGGGGGACAACAGATACGCAGTATTTT. It encodes CASSSSGTSGGTTDTQYF. Full variable domain (missing parts from reference TRBV5-4 and TRBJ2-3): ETGVTQSPTHLIKTRGQQVTLRCSSQSGHNTVSWYQQALGQGPQFIFQYYREEENGRGNFPPRFSGLQFPNYSSELNVNALELDDSALYLCASSSSGTSGGTTDTQYFGPGTRLTVL.

This clone was counted once. This chain connects TRBV18 to TRBJ2-7; 8 bases are shared with TRBD2. Unmatched junction bases numbered 6, after V lost 3 bases and J lost 2 bases. This CDR3 is built from 15 residues. Germline CDR1 KGHSH, CDR2 LQKENI. DNA for the CDR3: TGTGCCAGCTCACCCGGGGCGGGAGGCGCCTACGAGCAGTACTTC. Its protein product is CASSPGAGGAYEQYF.

The rearrangement joins TRBV10-1 to TRBJ2-7; unclear D gene. The CDR3 covers 11 residues. The germline gives CDR1 WNHNN, CDR2 SYGVQD (reference sequence). The ends were cut back, 3 bases at V and 5 bases at J, with 5 bases in the middle. The CDR3 region is CASSDQNEQYF. The CDR3 DNA reads TGCGCCAGCAGTGACCAGAACGAGCAGTACTTC.

J is TRBJ2-3 and V is TRBV4-2; possible D gene TRBD1, 6 bases. V was trimmed by 0 bases and J by 0 bases, leaving 10 bases between them. The CDR3 spans 16 residues. CDR1 is LGHNA, CDR2 YNFKEQ, per germline. The CDR3 coding sequence is TGTGCCAGCAGCCAAGAAGACAGGCCCAGCACAGATACGCAGTATTTT. Residues: CASSQEDRPSTDTQYF.

This clone was found once. This rearrangement joins TRBV15 to TRBJ2-5; 7 nucleotides align to TRBD2. The CDR3 consists of 13 residues. Trimming at V came to 6 bases and at J to 2 bases, leaving 3 bases not matched to a gene. The V gene's germline CDR1 is LNHNV and CDR2 YYDKDF (reference sequence). CDR3 in amino acids: CATRSGVQETQYF. In nucleotides, the CDR3 is TGTGCCACCAGGAGCGGGGTACAAGAGACCCAGTACTTC. Drawing the rest from reference TRBV15 and TRBJ2-5, the complete variable domain is DAMVIQNPRYQVTQFGKPVTLSCSQTLNHNVMYWYQQKSSQAPKLLFHYYDKDFNNEADTPDNFQSRRPNTSFCFLDIRSPGLGDTAMYLCATRSGVQETQYFGPGTRLLVL.

In its sample, this clone was seen once. The rearrangement links TRBV28 to TRBJ2-3; tentatively, D is TRBD2 (6 bases). V lost 2 bases, J lost 3 bases, and 15 bases lay in between. From germline, CDR1 is MDHEN and CDR2 SYDVKM. There are 16 residues in the CDR3. The CDR3 sequence is CASSLIGGTLTDTQYF. As DNA, the CDR3 is TGTGCCAGCAGTTTAATAGGCGGGACTCTTACAGATACGCAGTATTTT.

This chain joins TRBV30 and TRBJ2-1; tentative D call: TRBD2 (6 bases). The CDR3 is 12 residues long. Germline-derived CDR1 and CDR2 are GTSNPN and SVGIG (reference sequence). Trimming took off 8 bases at V and 9 bases at J, with 17 bases between the two ends. CDR3 sequence (DNA): TGTGCCCAGGAAGGAGGGCCGGTTGAGCAGTTCTTC. The encoded protein is CAQEGGPVEQFF.

The rearrangement uses TRBV6-4 and TRBJ2-3, with 11 nucleotides matching TRBD1. Germline CDR1 is MRHNA and CDR2 is SNTAGT. V was clipped by 3 bases and J by 4 bases; unmatched bases: 3. The CDR3 is 15 amino acids. CDR3 sequence reads: CASSEGGQGADTQYF. CDR3 nucleotides: TGTGCCAGCAGTGAAGGGGGACAGGGGGCAGATACGCAGTATTTT.

The V call is TRBV7-9, the J call TRBJ2-2; 14 bases align to TRBD2. CDR3 length equals 17 residues. Trimming at V came to 3 bases and at J to 6 bases, leaving 6 bases not matched to a gene. Germline V lookup: CDR1 SEHNR, CDR2 FQNEAQ (reference sequence). The CDR3 coding sequence is TGTGCCAGCAGCTTGGGACTAGCGGGAGTTGGGGCCGGGGAGCTGTTTTTT. Its translation: CASSLGLAGVGAGELFF. Together with reference TRBV7-9 and TRBJ2-2, the CDR3 gives the full variable domain: DTGVSQNPRHKITKRGQNVTFRCDPISEHNRLYWYRQTLGQGPEFLTYFQNEAQLEKSRLLSDRFSAERPKGSFSTLEIQRTEQGDSAMYLCASSLGLAGVGAGELFFGEGSRLTVL.

The chain is built from TRBV4-3 and TRBJ2-3; 11 nucleotides match TRBD2. The CDR3 spans 17 residues. Germline CDR1 reads LGHNA; CDR2 reads YSLEER. The V segment lost 4 bases and the J segment 5 bases; nucleotides outside the gene matches: 11. CDR3 in amino acids: CASSRNSLAGGGDTQYF. The CDR3 DNA follows: TGCGCCAGCAGCCGAAATAGCCTAGCGGGGGGTGGAGATACGCAGTATTTT.

This chain links TRBV2 with TRBJ2-7; D is perhaps TRBD1 (6 bases). Germline-derived CDR1 and CDR2 are SNHLY and FYNNEI. V shed 2 bases and J shed 4 bases, with 12 bases lying between them. This CDR3 has 14 residues. CDR3 protein: CASSEQGMSYEQYF. The CDR3 nucleotides are TGTGCCAGCAGTGAACAGGGGATGAGTTACGAGCAGTACTTC.